This T cell receptor (beta chain) was retrieved from a study of cytomegalovirus exposure and HLA in healthy donors. General study results and limits: Productive rates of about 90% or about 30% were seen for most TCR beta V segments in an earlier analysis. TCR beta V- and J-gene trimming was later associated with a missense DCLRE1C variant. The classifier, whose performance was assessed in both the original and validation cohorts, reportedly diagnosed cytomegalovirus status with high specificity and sensitivity. Highest at DRB1 and lowest at HLA-C, TCR association rates differed among HLA loci in a later analysis.

Researchers ran the PCR with 60 Vbeta and 13 Jbeta primers. Here immunoSEQ multiplex PCR was the method, and the copy in TCRdb shows in-frame clones only, minus some. The data contain about 100,000 clones, roughly 82% of them singletons. With 5 bases removed from V and 2 bases from J, the gap between germline ends came to 11 bases. This CDR3 has 14 amino acids. Germline loops: CDR1 SNHLY, CDR2 FYNNEI. This clone occurred once. Its antigen is not identified. The receptor was derived from a man aged 45 to 65 in good health and CMV-seronegative. Material for sequencing was PBMCs. This chain joins TRBV2 and TRBJ2-3; D might be TRBD1 (5 bases). For the CDR3, the DNA is TGTGCCAGCAGTAATGGGGCAGTCACAGATACGCAGTATTTT. This gives the protein CASSNGAVTDTQYF.